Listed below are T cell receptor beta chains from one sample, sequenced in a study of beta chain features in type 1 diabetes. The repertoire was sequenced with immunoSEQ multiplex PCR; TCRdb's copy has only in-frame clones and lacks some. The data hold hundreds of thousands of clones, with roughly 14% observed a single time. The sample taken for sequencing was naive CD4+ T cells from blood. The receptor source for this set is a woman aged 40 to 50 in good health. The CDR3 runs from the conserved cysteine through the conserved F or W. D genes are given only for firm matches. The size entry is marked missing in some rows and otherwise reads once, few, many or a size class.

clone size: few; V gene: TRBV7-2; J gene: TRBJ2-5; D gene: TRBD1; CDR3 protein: CASSLGGTGGLETQYF; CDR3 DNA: TGTGCCAGCAGCTTGGGGGGGACAGGGGGCTTAGAGACCCAGTACTTC
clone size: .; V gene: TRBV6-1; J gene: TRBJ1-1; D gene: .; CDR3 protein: CASIRTGRNGEAFF; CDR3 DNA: TGTGCCAGCATCCGTACAGGGAGAAATGGTGAAGCTTTCTTT
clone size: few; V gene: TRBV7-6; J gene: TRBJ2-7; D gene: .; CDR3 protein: CASSLSQGSYEQYF; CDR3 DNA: TGTGCCAGCAGCTTATCCCAGGGTTCCTACGAGCAGTACTTC
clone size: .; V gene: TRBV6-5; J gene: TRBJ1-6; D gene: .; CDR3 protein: CASTRTVYNSPLHF; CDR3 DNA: TGTGCCAGCACCCGGACAGTCTATAATTCACCCCTCCACTTT
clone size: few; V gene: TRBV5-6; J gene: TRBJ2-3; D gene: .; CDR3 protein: CASSFDRFTDTQYF; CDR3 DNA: TGTGCCAGCAGCTTCGACAGGTTCACAGATACGCAGTATTTT
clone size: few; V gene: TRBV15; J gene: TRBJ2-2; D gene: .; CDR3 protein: CATSRGTANTGELFF; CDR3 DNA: TGTGCCACCAGCCGCGGGACGGCGAACACCGGGGAGCTGTTTTTT
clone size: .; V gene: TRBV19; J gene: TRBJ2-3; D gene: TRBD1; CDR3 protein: CASSPRTGQGDTQYF; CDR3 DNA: TGTGCCAGTAGTCCCAGGACAGGGCAGGGAGATACGCAGTATTTT
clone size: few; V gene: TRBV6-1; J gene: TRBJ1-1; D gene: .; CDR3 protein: CASERDRVTEAFF; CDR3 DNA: TGTGCCAGCGAGAGAGATCGGGTCACTGAAGCTTTCTTT
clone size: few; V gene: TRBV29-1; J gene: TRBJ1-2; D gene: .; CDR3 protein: CSVDPEAGGYTF; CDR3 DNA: TGCAGCGTTGATCCCGAGGCGGGAGGCTACACCTTC
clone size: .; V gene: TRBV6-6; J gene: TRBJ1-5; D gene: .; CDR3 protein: CASSHGQNQPQHF; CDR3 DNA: TGTGCCAGCAGCCACGGACAGAATCAGCCCCAGCATTTT
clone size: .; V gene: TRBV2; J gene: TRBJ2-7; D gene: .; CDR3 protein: CASSEELVLYEQYF; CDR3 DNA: TGTGCCAGCAGTGAGGAACTAGTCCTCTACGAGCAGTACTTC
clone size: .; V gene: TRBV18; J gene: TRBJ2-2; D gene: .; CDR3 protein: CASSRGHLSGELFF; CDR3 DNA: TGTGCCAGCTCACGGGGGCATCTCTCCGGGGAGCTGTTTTTT
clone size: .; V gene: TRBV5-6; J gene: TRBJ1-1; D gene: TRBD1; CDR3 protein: CASSPGTVNTEAFF; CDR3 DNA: TGTGCCAGCAGCCCGGGGACAGTCAACACTGAAGCTTTCTTT
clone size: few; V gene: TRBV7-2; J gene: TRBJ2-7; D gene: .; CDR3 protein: CASSLVGRATHYEQYF; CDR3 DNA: TGTGCCAGCAGCTTAGTGGGCAGGGCGACCCACTACGAGCAGTACTTC
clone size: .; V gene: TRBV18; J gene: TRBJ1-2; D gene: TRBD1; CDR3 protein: CASSPPPRGRFFDYGYTF; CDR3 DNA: TGTGCCAGCTCACCCCCGCCGAGGGGGCGGTTCTTCGACTATGGCTACACCTTC
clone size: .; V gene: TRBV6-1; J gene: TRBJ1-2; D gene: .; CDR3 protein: CASSEATGAYGYTF; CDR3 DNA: TGTGCCAGCAGTGAAGCTACGGGAGCCTATGGCTACACCTTC
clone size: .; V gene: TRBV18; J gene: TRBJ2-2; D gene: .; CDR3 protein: CASSPPSGGGDGELFF; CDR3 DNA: TGTGCCAGCTCACCCCCCTCCGGGGGAGGTGACGGGGAGCTGTTTTTT
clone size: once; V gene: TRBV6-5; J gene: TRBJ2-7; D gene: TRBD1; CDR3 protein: CASSHTGGVAYEQYF; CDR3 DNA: TGTGCCAGCAGTCATACAGGGGGCGTAGCCTACGAGCAGTACTTC
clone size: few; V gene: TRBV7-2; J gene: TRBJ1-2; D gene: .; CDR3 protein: CASSRTEYGYTF; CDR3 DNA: TGTGCCAGCTCGCGGACAGAGTATGGCTACACCTTC
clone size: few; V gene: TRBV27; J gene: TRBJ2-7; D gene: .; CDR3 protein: CASSLSRQSWSYEQYF; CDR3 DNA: TGTGCCAGCAGTTTATCAAGACAGTCGTGGTCCTACGAGCAGTACTTC
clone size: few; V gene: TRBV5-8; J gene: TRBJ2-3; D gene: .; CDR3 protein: CASSLASRSRLSDTQYF; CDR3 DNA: TGTGCCAGCAGCTTGGCATCACGATCACGGTTGTCGGATACGCAGTATTTT
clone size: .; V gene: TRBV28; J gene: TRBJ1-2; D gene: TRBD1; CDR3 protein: CASSPGQGTGGYTF; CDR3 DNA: TGTGCCAGCAGCCCGGGACAGGGGACCGGTGGCTACACCTTC
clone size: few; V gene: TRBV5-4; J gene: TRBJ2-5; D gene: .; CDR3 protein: CASSLAGLGETQYF; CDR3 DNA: TGTGCCAGCAGCTTGGCAGGGCTTGGAGAGACCCAGTACTTC
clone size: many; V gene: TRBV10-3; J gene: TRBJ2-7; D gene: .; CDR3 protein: CAISDSTGGPYEQYF; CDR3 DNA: TGTGCCATCAGTGACAGTACCGGGGGACCCTACGAGCAGTACTTC
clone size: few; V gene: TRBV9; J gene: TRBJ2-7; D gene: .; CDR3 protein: CASSDGRAYEQYF; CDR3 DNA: TGTGCCAGCAGCGATGGTCGGGCCTACGAGCAGTACTTC
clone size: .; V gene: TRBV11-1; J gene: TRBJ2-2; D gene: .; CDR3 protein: CASSFRNTGELFF; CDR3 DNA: TGTGCCAGCAGCTTCAGGAACACCGGGGAGCTGTTTTTT
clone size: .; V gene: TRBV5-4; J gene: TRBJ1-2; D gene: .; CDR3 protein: CATHGSGGYTF; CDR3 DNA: TGTGCCACCCACGGGTCTGGCGGCTACACCTTC
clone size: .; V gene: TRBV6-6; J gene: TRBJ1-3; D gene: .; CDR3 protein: CASILTGPPPGNTIYF; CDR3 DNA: TGTGCCAGCATTCTTACAGGGCCCCCGCCTGGAAACACCATATATTTT
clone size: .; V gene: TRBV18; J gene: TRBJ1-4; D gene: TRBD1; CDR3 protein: CASSVDRVEEKLFF; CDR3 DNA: TGTGCCAGCTCGGTTGACAGGGTAGAGGAAAAACTGTTTTTT
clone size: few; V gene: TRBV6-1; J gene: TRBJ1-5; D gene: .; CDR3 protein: CASSLGQGLNQPQHF; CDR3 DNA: TGTGCCAGCAGCCTGGGGCAGGGCCTAAATCAGCCCCAGCATTTT
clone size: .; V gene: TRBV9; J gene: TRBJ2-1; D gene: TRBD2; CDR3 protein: CASSPGLVDNEQFF; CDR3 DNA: TGTGCCAGCAGCCCGGGACTAGTGGACAATGAGCAGTTCTTC
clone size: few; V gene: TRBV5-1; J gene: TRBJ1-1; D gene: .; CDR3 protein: CASSHREANTEAFF; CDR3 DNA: TGCGCCAGCAGCCATAGAGAGGCGAACACTGAAGCTTTCTTT
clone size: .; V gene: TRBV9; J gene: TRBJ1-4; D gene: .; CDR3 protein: CASSVGGTGTNEKLFF; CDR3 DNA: TGTGCCAGCAGCGTAGGGGGTACAGGAACTAATGAAAAACTGTTTTTT
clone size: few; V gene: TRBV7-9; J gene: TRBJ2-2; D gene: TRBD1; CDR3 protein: CASRLGQGIGGELFF; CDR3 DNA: TGTGCCAGCAGACTCGGACAGGGGATTGGCGGGGAGCTGTTTTTT
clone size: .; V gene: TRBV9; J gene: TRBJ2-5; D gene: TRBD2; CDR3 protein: CASSSRGTSDETQYF; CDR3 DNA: TGTGCCAGCAGCTCGAGAGGGACTAGTGATGAGACCCAGTACTTC
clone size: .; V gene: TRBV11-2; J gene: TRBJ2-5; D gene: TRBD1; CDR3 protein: CASRSGTGGSETQYF; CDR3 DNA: TGTGCCAGCAGATCCGGGACAGGGGGCTCAGAGACCCAGTACTTC